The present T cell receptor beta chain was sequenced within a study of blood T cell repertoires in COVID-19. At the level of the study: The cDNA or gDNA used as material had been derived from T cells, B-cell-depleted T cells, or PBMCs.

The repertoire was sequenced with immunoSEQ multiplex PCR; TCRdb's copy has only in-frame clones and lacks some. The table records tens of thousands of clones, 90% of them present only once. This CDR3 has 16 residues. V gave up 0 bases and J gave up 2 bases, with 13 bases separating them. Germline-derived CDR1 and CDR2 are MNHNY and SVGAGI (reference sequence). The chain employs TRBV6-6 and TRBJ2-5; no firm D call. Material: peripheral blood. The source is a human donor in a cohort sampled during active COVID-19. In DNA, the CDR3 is TGTGCCAGCAGTTACTCCTTGGGCAGAACACAAGAGACCCAGTACTTC. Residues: CASSYSLGRTQETQYF.